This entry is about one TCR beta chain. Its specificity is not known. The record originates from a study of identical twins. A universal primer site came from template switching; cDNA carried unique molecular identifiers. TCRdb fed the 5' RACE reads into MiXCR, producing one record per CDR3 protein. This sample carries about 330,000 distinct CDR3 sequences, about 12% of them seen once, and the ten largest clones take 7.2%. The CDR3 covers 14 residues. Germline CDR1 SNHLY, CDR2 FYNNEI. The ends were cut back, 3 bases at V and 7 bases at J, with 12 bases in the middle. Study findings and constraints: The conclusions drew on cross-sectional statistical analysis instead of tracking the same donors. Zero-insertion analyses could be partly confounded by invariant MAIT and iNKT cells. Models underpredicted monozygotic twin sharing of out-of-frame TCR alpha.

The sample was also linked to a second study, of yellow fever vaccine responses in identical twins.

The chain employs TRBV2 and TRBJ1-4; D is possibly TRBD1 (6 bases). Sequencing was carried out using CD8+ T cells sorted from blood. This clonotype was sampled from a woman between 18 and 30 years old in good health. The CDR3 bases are TGTGCCAGCAGTGAGGAGGGGGAGGGTGAAAAACTGTTTTTT. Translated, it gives CASSEEGEGEKLFF.